The clone carrying this T cell receptor (beta chain) was seen at least ten times. Residents of about two dozen US areas, aged roughly 18 to 89 years, made up the participants. The V end was cut by 2 bases, the J end by 5 bases, with 12 bases between. The CDR3 is made up of 14 amino acids. Looked up from germline, CDR1 is SGHVS and CDR2 is FQNEAQ. The data are from a study of blood T cell repertoires in COVID-19. At the level of the study: The cDNA or gDNA used as material had been derived from T cells, B-cell-depleted T cells, or PBMCs.

Sequenced by immunoSEQ multiplex PCR; TCRdb stores in-frame clones only, minus some. The data hold about 170,000 clones, with approximately 82% observed a single time. Sequencing used PBMCs or T cells enriched from blood (not recorded which). The TCR originated in a woman between 50 and 59 years old who had recovered from COVID-19. The chain carries TRBV7-8 and TRBJ1-1; no clear D gene. The CDR3 coding sequence is TGTGCCAGCAGCTTACAGGTGGTTGGTACTGAAGCTTTCTTT. Translating it yields CASSLQVVGTEAFF.